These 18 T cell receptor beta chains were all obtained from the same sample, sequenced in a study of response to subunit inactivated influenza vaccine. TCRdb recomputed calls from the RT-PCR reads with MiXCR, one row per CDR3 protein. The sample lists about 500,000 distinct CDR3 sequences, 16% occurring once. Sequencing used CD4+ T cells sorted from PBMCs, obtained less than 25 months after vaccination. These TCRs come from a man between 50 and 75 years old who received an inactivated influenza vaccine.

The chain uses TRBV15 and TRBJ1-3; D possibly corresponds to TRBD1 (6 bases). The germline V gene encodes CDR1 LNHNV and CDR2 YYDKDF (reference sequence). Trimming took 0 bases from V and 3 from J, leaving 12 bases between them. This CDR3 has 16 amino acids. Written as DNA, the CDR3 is TGTGCCACCAGCAGAGATCGGCTCAGGGGTGGAAACACCATATATTTT. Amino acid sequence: CATSRDRLRGGNTIYF. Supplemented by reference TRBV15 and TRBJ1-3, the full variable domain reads DAMVIQNPRYQVTQFGKPVTLSCSQTLNHNVMYWYQQKSSQAPKLLFHYYDKDFNNEADTPDNFQSRRPNTSFCFLDIRSPGLGDTAMYLCATSRDRLRGGNTIYFGEGSWLTVV.

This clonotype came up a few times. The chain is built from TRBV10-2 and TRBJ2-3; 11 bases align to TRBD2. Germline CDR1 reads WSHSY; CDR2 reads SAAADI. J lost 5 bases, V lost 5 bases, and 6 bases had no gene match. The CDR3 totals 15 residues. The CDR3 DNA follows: TGCGCCAGCAGTATCCCGACTAGCGGGGTAGATACGCAGTATTTT. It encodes CASSIPTSGVDTQYF.

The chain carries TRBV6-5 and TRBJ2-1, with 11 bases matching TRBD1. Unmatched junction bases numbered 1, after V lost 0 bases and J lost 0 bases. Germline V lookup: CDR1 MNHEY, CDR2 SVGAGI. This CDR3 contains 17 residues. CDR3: CASSYSGQGASYNEQFF. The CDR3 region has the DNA TGTGCCAGCAGTTACTCTGGACAGGGGGCCTCCTACAATGAGCAGTTCTTC.

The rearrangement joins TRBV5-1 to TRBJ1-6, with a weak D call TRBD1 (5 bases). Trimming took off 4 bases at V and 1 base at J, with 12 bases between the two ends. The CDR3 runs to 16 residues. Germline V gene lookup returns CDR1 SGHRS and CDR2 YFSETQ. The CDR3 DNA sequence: TGCGCCAGCAGCCGGGAGGGGCTGTCCTATAATTCACCCCTCCACTTT. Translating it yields CASSREGLSYNSPLHF.

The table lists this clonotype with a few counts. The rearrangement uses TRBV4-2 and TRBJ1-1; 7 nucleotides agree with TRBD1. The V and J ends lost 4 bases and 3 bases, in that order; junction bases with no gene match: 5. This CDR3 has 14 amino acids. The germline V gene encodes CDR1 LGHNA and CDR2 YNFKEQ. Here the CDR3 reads CASSRPGQYTEAFF. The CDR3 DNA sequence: TGTGCCAGCAGCCGCCCGGGACAGTACACTGAAGCTTTCTTT.

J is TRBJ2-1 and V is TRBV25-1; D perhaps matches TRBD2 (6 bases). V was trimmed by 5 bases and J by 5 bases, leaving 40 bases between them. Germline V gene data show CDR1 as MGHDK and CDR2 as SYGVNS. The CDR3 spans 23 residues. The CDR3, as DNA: TGTGCCAGCAGTCCCCTCGGGTTAAGGCGGGAATCCGGCAGGACAATAGGGGACAATGAGCAGTTCTTC. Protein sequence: CASSPLGLRRESGRTIGDNEQFF.

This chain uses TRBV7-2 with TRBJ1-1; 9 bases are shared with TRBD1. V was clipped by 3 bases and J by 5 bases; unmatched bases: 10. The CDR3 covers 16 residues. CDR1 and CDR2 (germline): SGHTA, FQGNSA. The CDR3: CASSLPGQGRKTEAFF. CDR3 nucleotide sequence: TGTGCCAGCAGCTTGCCGGGACAGGGAAGGAAGACTGAAGCTTTCTTT.

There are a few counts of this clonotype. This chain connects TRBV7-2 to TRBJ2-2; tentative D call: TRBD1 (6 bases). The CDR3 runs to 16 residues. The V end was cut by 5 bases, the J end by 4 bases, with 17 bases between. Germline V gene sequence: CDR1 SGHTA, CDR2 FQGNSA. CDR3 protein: CASSVLGGRGTGELFF. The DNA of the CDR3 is TGTGCCAGCAGCGTTCTTGGGGGCCGGGGCACCGGGGAGCTGTTTTTT.

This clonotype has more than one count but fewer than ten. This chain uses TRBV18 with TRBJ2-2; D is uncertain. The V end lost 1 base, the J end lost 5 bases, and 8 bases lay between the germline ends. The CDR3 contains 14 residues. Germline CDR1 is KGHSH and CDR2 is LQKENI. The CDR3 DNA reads TGTGCCAGCTCACCACAGAGAAGTACCGGGGAGCTGTTTTTT. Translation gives CASSPQRSTGELFF.

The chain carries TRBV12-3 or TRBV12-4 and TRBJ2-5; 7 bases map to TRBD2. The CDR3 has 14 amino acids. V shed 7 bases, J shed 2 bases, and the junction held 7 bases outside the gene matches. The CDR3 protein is CASTWGGLQETQYF. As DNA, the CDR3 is TGTGCCAGCACCTGGGGGGGTTTGCAAGAGACCCAGTACTTC.

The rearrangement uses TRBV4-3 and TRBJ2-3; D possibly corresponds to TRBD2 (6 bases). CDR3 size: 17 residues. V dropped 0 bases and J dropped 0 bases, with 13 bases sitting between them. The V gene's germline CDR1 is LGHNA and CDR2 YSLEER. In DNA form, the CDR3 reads TGCGCCAGCAGCCAAGACCCCGCACGGGGGAGCACAGATACGCAGTATTTT. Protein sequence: CASSQDPARGSTDTQYF.

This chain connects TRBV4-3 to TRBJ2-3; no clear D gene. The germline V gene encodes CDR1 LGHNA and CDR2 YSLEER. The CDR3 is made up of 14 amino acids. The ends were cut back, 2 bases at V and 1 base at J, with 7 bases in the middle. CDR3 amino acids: CASSQRYRTDTQYF. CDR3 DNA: TGCGCCAGCAGCCAACGCTACCGCACAGATACGCAGTATTTT.

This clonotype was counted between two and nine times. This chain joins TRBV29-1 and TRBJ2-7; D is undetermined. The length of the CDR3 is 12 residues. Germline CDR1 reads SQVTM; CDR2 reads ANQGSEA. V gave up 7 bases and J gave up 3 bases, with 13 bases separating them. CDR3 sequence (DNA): TGCAGCGCCTCGGAATCGCGCTACGAGCAGTACTTC. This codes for CSASESRYEQYF.

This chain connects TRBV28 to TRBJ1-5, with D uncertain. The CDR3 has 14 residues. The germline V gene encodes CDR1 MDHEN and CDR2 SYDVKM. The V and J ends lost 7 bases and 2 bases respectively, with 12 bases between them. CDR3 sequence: CASNQGRGNQPQHF. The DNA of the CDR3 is TGTGCCAGCAATCAAGGGAGGGGCAATCAGCCCCAGCATTTT.

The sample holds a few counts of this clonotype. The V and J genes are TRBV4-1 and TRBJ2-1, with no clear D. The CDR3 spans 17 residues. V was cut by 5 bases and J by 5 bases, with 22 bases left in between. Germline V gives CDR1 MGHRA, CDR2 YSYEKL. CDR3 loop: CASSSRIAAGPNNEQFF. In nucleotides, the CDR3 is TGCGCCAGCAGCTCACGGATAGCAGCCGGACCCAACAATGAGCAGTTCTTC.

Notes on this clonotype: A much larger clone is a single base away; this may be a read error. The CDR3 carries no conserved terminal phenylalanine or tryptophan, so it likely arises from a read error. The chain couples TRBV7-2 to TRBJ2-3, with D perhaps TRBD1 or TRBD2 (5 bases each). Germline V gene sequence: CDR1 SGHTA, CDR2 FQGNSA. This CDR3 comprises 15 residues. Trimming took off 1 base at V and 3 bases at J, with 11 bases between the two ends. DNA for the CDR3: TGTGCCAGCAGCTTAGAGGGGACGGAGACAGATACGCAGTATTTA. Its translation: CASSLEGTETDTQYL.

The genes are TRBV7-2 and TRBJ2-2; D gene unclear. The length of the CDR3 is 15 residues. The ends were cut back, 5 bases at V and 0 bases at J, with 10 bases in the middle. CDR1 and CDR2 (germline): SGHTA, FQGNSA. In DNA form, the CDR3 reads TGTGCCAGCAGCATTCATCTTGCGAACACCGGGGAGCTGTTTTTT. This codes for CASSIHLANTGELFF.

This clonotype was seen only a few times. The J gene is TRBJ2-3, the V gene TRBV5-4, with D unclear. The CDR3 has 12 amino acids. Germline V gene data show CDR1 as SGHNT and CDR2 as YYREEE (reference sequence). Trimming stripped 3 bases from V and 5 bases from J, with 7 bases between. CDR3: CASSSLQDTQYF. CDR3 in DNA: TGTGCCAGCAGCTCCCTTCAAGATACGCAGTATTTT.